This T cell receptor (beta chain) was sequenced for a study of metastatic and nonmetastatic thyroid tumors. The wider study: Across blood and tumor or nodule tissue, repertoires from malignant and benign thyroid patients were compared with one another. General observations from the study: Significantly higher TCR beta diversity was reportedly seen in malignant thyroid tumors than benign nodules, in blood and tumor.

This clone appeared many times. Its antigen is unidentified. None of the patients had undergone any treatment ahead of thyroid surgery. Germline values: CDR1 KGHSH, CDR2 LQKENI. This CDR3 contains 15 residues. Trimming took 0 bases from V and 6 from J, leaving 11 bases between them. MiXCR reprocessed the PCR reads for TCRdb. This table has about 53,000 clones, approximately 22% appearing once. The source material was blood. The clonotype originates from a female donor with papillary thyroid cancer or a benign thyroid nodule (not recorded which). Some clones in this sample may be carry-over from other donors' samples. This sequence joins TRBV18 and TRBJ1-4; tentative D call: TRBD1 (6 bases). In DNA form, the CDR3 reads TGTGCCAGCTCACCACCGTCAGGGGAGGATGAAAAACTGTTTTTT. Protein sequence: CASSPPSGEDEKLFF.